This TCR beta chain was captured by sequencing in a study of T cells in Graves' hyperthyroidism and ophthalmopathy. Study outcomes and limitations: A model built on 13 V-J features separated ophthalmopathy from stable hyperthyroidism.

In this sample, this clonotype turned up a few times. The antigen remains unidentified. Regions amplified from RNA transcripts were the TCR beta CDR3 regions. First-round RT-PCR targeting the TCR CDR3 was performed with the HTBI primer set. A single record per CDR3 protein comes from TCRdb applying MiXCR to the multiplex PCR reads. The sample yields about 520,000 distinct CDR3 sequences, roughly 25% seen once. Sequenced material: blood. The sequence derives from a woman in her twenties or thirties with Graves' ophthalmopathy.

The CDR3 DNA sequence: TGTGCCAGCAGCTTGGCGGCTTTGGGGGCCAACGTCCTGACTTTC. Translation: CASSLAALGANVLTF. This rearrangement joins TRBV5-8 to TRBJ2-6; D unresolved. Trimming stripped 0 bases from V and 4 bases from J, with 8 bases between. The CDR3 is made up of 15 amino acids. Germline CDR1 is SGHTS and CDR2 is YDEGEE.